This record concerns one T cell receptor beta chain sequence. Its antigen is still unknown. These data originate in a study of yellow fever vaccine responses in identical twins. Germline V gives CDR1 ENHRY, CDR2 SYGVKD. V lost 4 bases and J 1 base, leaving 2 bases between the germline ends. This CDR3 is built from 12 residues. TCRdb reprocessed the RT-PCR reads with MiXCR, giving one entry per CDR3 protein. Among roughly 700 distinct CDR3 sequences listed, approximately 90% were seen once. Study-wide findings and caveats: Twin vaccine T cell responses reportedly seemed partly convergent, partly personalized.

The V and J genes are TRBV10-3 and TRBJ1-5; no clear D gene. Material: T cells from blood (PBMCs), unsorted or a sorted subset (not recorded which), obtained before or after yellow fever vaccination (not recorded which). This TCR derives from a female donor who received the yellow fever vaccine. The CDR3 DNA reads TGTGCCATCAGTGGAAGCAATCAGCCCCAGCATTTT. It yields the protein CAISGSNQPQHF.